The 8 T cell receptor beta chains below were found in one sample sequenced in a study of T cell repertoires in cytomegalovirus infection. No antigen has been assigned to these receptors. TCRdb re-analysed the reads in MiXCR, keeping a single row per CDR3 protein. The profile shows about 400,000 distinct CDR3 sequences, nearly 35% of them singletons. The specimen comprised cultured PBMCs, sampled from culture after CMV antigen stimulation. These receptor sequences come from a human donor in good health (CMV status not recorded). Some clones in this sample may be carry-over from other donors' samples.

The rearrangement links TRBV27 to TRBJ1-3, with D uncertain. Germline V gene lookup returns CDR1 MNHEY and CDR2 SMNVEV (reference sequence). Deletions cut 0 bases from V and 6 bases from J, with 15 bases between. This CDR3 is built from 16 residues. The CDR3: CASSLSGGPWKNTIYF. Written as DNA, the CDR3 is TGTGCCAGCAGTTTATCTGGCGGCCCCTGGAAAAACACCATATATTTT.

The V gene is TRBV29-1, the J gene TRBJ2-5; 8 bases map to TRBD1. This CDR3 is built from 13 residues. Germline V gene sequence: CDR1 SQVTM, CDR2 ANQGSEA. V was pared by 6 bases and J by 1 base, with 4 bases of the junction left unmatched. The CDR3: CSVRQGFQETQYF. The CDR3 coding sequence is TGCAGCGTCAGACAGGGGTTCCAAGAGACCCAGTACTTC.

The chain is built from TRBV7-3 and TRBJ2-7; TRBD2 aligns across 11 bases. V trimming: 6 bases; J trimming: 1 base; junction bases outside the gene matches: 8. This CDR3 has 16 residues. Germline CDR1 is SGHTA and CDR2 is FQGTGA. The chain's CDR3 is CASRGTGTSGSYEQYF. In DNA, the CDR3 is TGTGCCAGCAGAGGTACCGGGACTAGCGGATCCTACGAGCAGTACTTC.

The V and J genes are TRBV7-8 and TRBJ2-1, with 13 positions matching TRBD2. CDR1 and CDR2 from the germline V gene are SGHVS and FQNEAQ. This CDR3 contains 14 residues. The trim removed 10 bases at V and 5 bases at J, leaving 5 bases unmatched. The CDR3: CATRLAGGNNEQFF. The CDR3 bases are TGTGCCACCAGACTAGCGGGAGGCAACAATGAGCAGTTCTTC.

In this sample, this clonotype turned up a few times. V is TRBV25-1 and J is TRBJ1-1, with 10 nucleotides matching TRBD1. The CDR3 sequence is 15 residues long. Germline lookup yields CDR1 MGHDK and CDR2 SYGVNS. Trimming removed 5 bases from V and 2 bases from J; junction bases left unmatched: 5. CDR3 region: CASSRQGAGNTEAFF. The CDR3 coding sequence is TGTGCCAGCAGTCGACAGGGGGCCGGTAACACTGAAGCTTTCTTT. The full variable domain, rest sourced from reference TRBV25-1 and TRBJ1-1, is EADIYQTPRYLVIGTGKKITLECSQTMGHDKMYWYQQDPGMELHLIHYSYGVNSTEKGDLSSESTVSRIRTEHFPLTLESARPSHTSQYLCASSRQGAGNTEAFFGQGTRLTVV.

This chain links TRBV28 with TRBJ1-2, with a tentative D call TRBD1 (5 bases). Germline V lookup: CDR1 MDHEN, CDR2 SYDVKM. CDR3 size: 15 residues. V lost 2 bases to trimming and J lost 4 bases, with 14 bases between them. The CDR3 region is CASSLAQTEVYGYTF. The CDR3 bases are TGTGCCAGCAGTTTAGCTCAGACAGAAGTCTATGGCTACACCTTC.

This clonotype was picked up a small number of times. The chain carries TRBV7-2 and TRBJ2-5; TRBD1 might be the D (5 bases). CDR3 size: 14 residues. Trimming took 2 bases from V and 1 from J, leaving 8 bases between them. CDR1 SGHTA and CDR2 FQGNSA come from the germline V gene. CDR3 protein: CASSLQGSQETQYF. The DNA of the CDR3 is TGTGCCAGCAGCTTACAGGGCTCCCAAGAGACCCAGTACTTC. The full variable domain, rest sourced from reference TRBV7-2 and TRBJ2-5, is GAGVSQSPSNKVTEKGKDVELRCDPISGHTALYWYRQSLGQGLEFLIYFQGNSAPDKSGLPSDRFSAERTGGSVSTLTIQRTQQEDSAVYLCASSLQGSQETQYFGPGTRLLVL.

This clonotype was found a few times. V gene TRBV28 combines with J gene TRBJ1-5; tentatively, D is TRBD1 (6 bases). The CDR3 totals 15 residues. The V end was cut by 2 bases, the J end by 1 base, with 9 bases between. CDR1 and CDR2 from the germline V gene are MDHEN and SYDVKM. The CDR3 DNA follows: TGTGCCAGCAGTTTAAAGGGGGGGAGCAATCAGCCCCAGCATTTT. Its translation is CASSLKGGSNQPQHF.